Listed below are T cell receptor beta chains from one sample, sequenced in a study of T cell repertoires in cytomegalovirus infection. The antigens these receptors bind are not known. TCRdb itself ran the reads through MiXCR, one entry per CDR3 protein. Among 300,000 or so distinct CDR3 sequences, about 25% were seen once, and the ten largest hold 13%. The sample was cultured PBMCs, taken from culture after CMV antigen stimulation. The receptors were sampled from a human donor in good health (CMV status not recorded). Some clones in this sample may be carry-over from other donors' samples. The CDR3 runs from the conserved cysteine through the conserved F or W. D genes are given only for firm matches. Size is omitted from some rows. Given values are once, few, many or a class for expanded clones.

v_gene,d_gene,abundance,j_gene,CDR3aa,CDR3nt
TRBV7-8,-,few,TRBJ2-1,CASSPLGGIPSAYNEQFF,TGTGCCAGCAGTCCCCTCGGTGGAATACCCTCCGCCTACAATGAGCAGTTCTTC
TRBV12-3/TRBV12-4,-,many,TRBJ2-5,CASSPRSYETQYF,TGTGCCAGCAGCCCCCGAAGTTATGAGACCCAGTACTTC
TRBV9,TRBD2,-,TRBJ2-3,CASSARLAGGLDTQYF,TGTGCCAGCAGCGCTCGACTAGCGGGAGGTTTAGATACGCAGTATTTT
TRBV7-2,-,few,TRBJ2-1,CASSRTSSGHNEQFF,TGTGCCAGCAGCAGAACTAGCTCTGGACACAATGAGCAGTTCTTC
TRBV7-2,TRBD2,many,TRBJ2-1,CASSPGAGVYNEQFF,TGTGCCAGCAGCCCTGGGGCGGGAGTCTACAATGAGCAGTTCTTC
TRBV19,TRBD1,-,TRBJ1-1,CASSTLTGAEAFF,TGTGCCAGTAGTACCTTGACAGGGGCTGAAGCTTTCTTT
TRBV6-2/TRBV6-3,TRBD1,-,TRBJ1-6,CASSRPGTGTYNSPLHF,TGTGCCAGCAGCCGTCCCGGGACAGGGACCTATAATTCACCCCTCCACTTT
TRBV10-3,TRBD1,-,TRBJ1-2,CAISQIGQGNKDGYTF,TGTGCCATCAGCCAAATCGGACAGGGTAATAAGGATGGCTACACCTTC
TRBV7-9,-,-,TRBJ1-4,CASSPPDGDYGKLFF,TGTGCCAGCAGCCCCCCCGACGGGGACTACGGTAAACTGTTTTTT
TRBV11-2,TRBD1,once,TRBJ2-3,CASSLGTGVTDTQYF,TGTGCCAGCAGCCTGGGGACAGGAGTCACAGATACGCAGTATTTT
TRBV14,TRBD2,few,TRBJ2-1,CASSQEMLAGDHEQFF,TGTGCCAGCAGCCAAGAGATGCTAGCGGGAGATCATGAGCAGTTCTTC
TRBV19,-,-,TRBJ2-3,CASTVGIFTDTQYF,TGTGCCAGTACGGTCGGGATTTTCACAGATACGCAGTATTTT
TRBV11-2,-,-,TRBJ1-1,CASTSQGNEAFF,TGTGCCAGCACATCACAGGGTAATGAAGCTTTCTTT
TRBV29-1,TRBD1,few,TRBJ2-4,CSVVLSGGKNIQYF,TGCAGCGTTGTCCTGTCAGGGGGCAAAAACATTCAGTACTTC
TRBV14,-,-,TRBJ1-2,CASSQGWPRDGYTF,TGTGCCAGCAGCCAAGGGTGGCCCCGAGATGGCTACACCTTC
TRBV7-2,-,-,TRBJ1-1,CASSSRRAPNTEAFF,TGTGCCAGCAGCTCCCGGCGGGCCCCGAACACTGAAGCTTTCTTT
TRBV12-3/TRBV12-4,-,few,TRBJ1-2,CASSFDDNYGYTF,TGTGCCAGCAGTTTTGACGATAACTATGGCTACACCTTC
TRBV29-1,-,-,TRBJ2-5,CSVEVRISKETQYF,TGCAGCGTTGAGGTACGGATCAGCAAAGAGACCCAGTACTTC
TRBV4-1,TRBD2,-,TRBJ2-1,CASSFRTSGNIVSYNEQFF,TGCGCCAGCAGCTTCAGGACTAGCGGGAACATCGTTTCCTACAATGAGCAGTTCTTC
TRBV5-6,-,few,TRBJ2-6,CASSFLRSGANVLTF,TGTGCCAGCAGCTTTTTAAGGTCTGGGGCCAACGTCCTGACTTTC
TRBV11-3,-,-,TRBJ2-3,CASSLYPTDTQYF,TGTGCCAGCAGCCTCTACCCAACGGATACGCAGTATTTT
TRBV4-1,TRBD2,once,TRBJ2-2,CASSQDWASGNTGELFF,TGCGCCAGCAGCCAAGATTGGGCTAGCGGCAACACCGGGGAGCTGTTTTTT
TRBV29-1,-,few,TRBJ1-5,CSVRREENQPQHF,TGCAGCGTTCGAAGGGAAGAGAATCAGCCCCAGCATTTT
TRBV20-1,-,-,TRBJ2-1,CSAVAASNEQFF,TGCAGTGCAGTAGCGGCCTCCAATGAGCAGTTCTTC
TRBV6-2/TRBV6-3,-,few,TRBJ2-3,CASSYSLLQKLQRLQTTDTQYF,TGTGCCAGCAGTTACTCCCTACTTCAAAAGCTACAGAGGCTACAGACCACAGATACGCAGTATTTT
TRBV11-3,TRBD1,many,TRBJ1-1,CASSATGGTEAFF,TGTGCCAGCAGCGCTACAGGGGGGACTGAAGCTTTCTTT
TRBV6-2/TRBV6-3,-,few,TRBJ1-2,CASSYSGVDGYTF,TGTGCCAGCAGTTACTCGGGGGTTGATGGCTACACCTTC
TRBV4-1,-,-,TRBJ1-1,CASSQEIIRALNTGAFF,TGCGCCAGCAGCCAAGAGATTATACGGGCCCTGAACACTGGAGCTTTCTTT
TRBV19,-,-,TRBJ2-2,CASSKGRSSGTGELFF,TGTGCCAGTAGTAAAGGTCGCTCGAGCGGCACCGGGGAGCTGTTTTTT
TRBV7-2,TRBD1,few,TRBJ2-7,CASSLEGQGPYEQYF,TGTGCCAGCAGCTTAGAGGGACAGGGACCCTACGAGCAGTACTTC
TRBV20-1,TRBD1,-,TRBJ1-2,CSASKQGNYGYTF,TGCAGTGCTTCTAAACAGGGGAACTATGGCTACACCTTC
TRBV11-2,-,few,TRBJ1-2,CASSLDNKVYGYTF,TGTGCCAGCAGCTTAGATAACAAGGTTTATGGCTACACCTTC
TRBV7-9,TRBD2,-,TRBJ2-5,CASSRTSIQETQYF,TGTGCCAGCAGCCGGACTAGCATCCAAGAGACCCAGTACTTC
TRBV6-2/TRBV6-3,TRBD2,few,TRBJ2-7,CASSFYWRESSYEQYF,TGTGCCAGCAGCTTCTATTGGCGGGAGTCCTCCTACGAGCAGTACTTC
TRBV27,TRBD1,few,TRBJ2-1,CASSPGQGRIEQFF,TGTGCCAGCAGTCCGGGACAGGGTCGCATTGAGCAGTTCTTC
TRBV20-1,-,few,TRBJ1-3,CSARDPGASGNTIYF,TGCAGTGCTAGGGATCCAGGGGCGTCTGGAAACACCATATATTTT
TRBV7-9,TRBD2,-,TRBJ2-5,CASSGLAYETQYF,TGTGCCAGCTCGGGACTAGCATATGAGACCCAGTACTTC
TRBV6-2/TRBV6-3,-,-,TRBJ2-2,CASSPTRGIGELFF,TGTGCCAGCAGTCCCACTAGGGGGATCGGGGAGCTGTTTTTT
TRBV7-2,-,many,TRBJ1-2,CASSLVTMGGYTF,TGTGCCAGCAGCTTAGTTACTATGGGAGGCTACACCTTC
TRBV25-1,TRBD1,few,TRBJ1-2,CASNGQADGYTF,TGTGCCAGCAATGGACAGGCCGATGGCTACACCTTC
TRBV7-3,TRBD1,many,TRBJ2-1,CASSYDRDLHEQFF,TGTGCCAGCAGTTATGACAGGGATTTGCATGAGCAGTTCTTC
TRBV7-2,TRBD1,many,TRBJ1-5,CASSSGGVYQPQHF,TGTGCCAGCAGCTCAGGGGGGGTTTATCAGCCCCAGCATTTT
TRBV7-6,-,many,TRBJ1-1,CASSALIGGEAFF,TGTGCCAGCAGCGCACTAATCGGAGGTGAAGCTTTCTTT
TRBV6-1,-,few,TRBJ2-2,CASKMGRIYTGELFF,TGTGCCAGCAAGATGGGGCGAATCTACACCGGGGAGCTGTTTTTT
TRBV6-6,TRBD2,once,TRBJ2-5,CASSYGGRAETQYF,TGTGCCAGCAGTTATGGCGGGAGGGCAGAGACCCAGTACTTC
TRBV2,TRBD1,once,TRBJ1-4,CASSVPDRGNEKLFF,TGTGCCAGCAGTGTCCCCGACAGGGGCAATGAAAAACTGTTTTTT
TRBV6-5,TRBD1,few,TRBJ1-2,CASSYSLDRGDYTF,TGTGCCAGCAGTTACTCTCTGGACAGGGGGGACTACACCTTC
TRBV2,TRBD2,few,TRBJ2-7,CARRLAESYEQYF,TGTGCCAGAAGACTAGCGGAATCCTACGAGCAGTACTTC
TRBV3-1,-,few,TRBJ2-5,CASSFRLGVAVYF,TGTGCCAGCAGCTTCCGCCTTGGCGTAGCGGTGTACTTC
TRBV28,TRBD1,few,TRBJ1-5,CASSLGDRDNQPQHF,TGTGCCAGCAGTTTAGGGGACAGGGACAATCAGCCCCAGCATTTT
TRBV5-5,-,-,TRBJ2-7,CASSLGLGAGVYLGYEQYF,TGTGCCAGCAGCTTGGGACTTGGCGCAGGGGTGTATTTGGGCTACGAGCAGTACTTC
TRBV6-1,-,few,TRBJ1-1,CAITTPWGTEAFF,TGTGCCATAACTACTCCCTGGGGCACTGAAGCTTTCTTT
TRBV6-1,-,few,TRBJ2-1,CASGGRASYNEQFF,TGTGCCAGCGGAGGCAGGGCCTCCTACAATGAGCAGTTCTTC
TRBV27,-,few,TRBJ2-7,CASSTSSYEQYF,TGTGCCAGCAGTACGTCCAGCTACGAGCAGTACTTC
TRBV18,TRBD1,-,TRBJ1-1,CASSQQGLNTEAFF,TGTGCCAGCTCACAACAGGGGTTGAACACTGAAGCTTTCTTT
TRBV11-2,-,few,TRBJ2-1,CASRIVDNYNEQFF,TGTGCCAGCAGAATCGTCGACAACTACAATGAGCAGTTCTTC
TRBV4-1,-,many,TRBJ2-1,CASSQEVAGMFNEQFF,TGCGCCAGCAGCCAAGAGGTGGCGGGAATGTTTAATGAGCAGTTCTTC
TRBV6-2/TRBV6-3,TRBD2,few,TRBJ2-3,CASSSPRAGVKTDTQYF,TGTGCCAGCAGTTCCCCAAGAGCGGGAGTGAAGACAGATACGCAGTATTTT
TRBV29-1,-,few,TRBJ2-1,CSVESRGSSYNEQFF,TGCAGCGTTGAAAGTAGGGGGAGCTCCTACAATGAGCAGTTCTTC
TRBV7-9,TRBD2,many,TRBJ2-1,CASSLGLAGGWNEQFF,TGTGCCAGCAGCCTGGGACTAGCGGGAGGTTGGAATGAGCAGTTCTTC